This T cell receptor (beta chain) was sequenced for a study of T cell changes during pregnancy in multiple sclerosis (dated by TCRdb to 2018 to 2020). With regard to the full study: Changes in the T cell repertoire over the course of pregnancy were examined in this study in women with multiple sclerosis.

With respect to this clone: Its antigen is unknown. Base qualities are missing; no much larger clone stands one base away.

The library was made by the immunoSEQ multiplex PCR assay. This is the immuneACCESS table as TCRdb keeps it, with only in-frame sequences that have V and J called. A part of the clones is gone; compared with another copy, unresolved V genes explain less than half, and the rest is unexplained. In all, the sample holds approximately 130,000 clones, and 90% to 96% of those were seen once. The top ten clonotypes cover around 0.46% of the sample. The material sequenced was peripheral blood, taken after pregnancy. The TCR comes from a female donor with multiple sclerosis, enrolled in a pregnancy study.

The nucleotide sequence is TGTGCCAGCAGCGAAACGTCGCGGGGGTTTGAAAAACTGTTTTTT. Its protein is CASSETSRGFEKLFF. The sequence joins TRBV7-8 to TRBJ1-4, and TRBD1 may be the D gene, going by 5 matching bases. CDR1 and CDR2, looked up from the germline V gene, are SGHVS and FQNEAQ. From the cysteine up to the phenylalanine, the CDR3 has a length of 15 residues. This entry keeps only the CDR3 DNA: 45 bases, framed from base 1. The trim is 5 bases for V and 7 bases for J, with a gap of 17 bases between the germline ends.